This TCR beta chain appears in the sequencing data of a study of blood T cell repertoires in COVID-19. Study as a whole: Material from acute and convalescent COVID-19 was sourced from the United States, Italy and Spain. From T cells, B-cell-depleted T cells, or PBMCs came the material, which was cDNA or gDNA.

The CDR3 sequence is 17 residues long. From germline, CDR1 is GTSNPN and CDR2 SVGIG (reference sequence). V was clipped by 8 bases and J by 6 bases; unmatched bases: 24. Per the original methods: Amplification from reference gene primers served as the basis for estimated nucleated cell counts. The method was immunoSEQ multiplex PCR; TCRdb's version includes in-frame clones alone and lacks a portion of them. D and trimming were read from the DNA, whereas the V and J calls and clone size are those reported in that table. Here the sample spans about 200,000 clones, 81% being singletons. V and J are TRBV30 and TRBJ1-1; 7 bases agree with TRBD1. The sequenced material came from peripheral blood. This TCR was recovered from a woman older than 75 with acute or convalescent COVID-19. In DNA, the CDR3 is TGTGCCGTACTCCCGGACAGGAGAAAAAGTGACAGGCCTGAAGCTTTCTTT. Protein product: CAVLPDRRKSDRPEAFF.